The rows below give T cell receptor beta chains drawn from one sample of a study of cytomegalovirus exposure and HLA in healthy donors. Data came from immunoSEQ multiplex PCR; TCRdb stores just in-frame clones and leaves some out. Of about 120,000 clones in the sample, less than 90% were seen once. Sequencing input: PBMCs. The receptors were gathered from a man aged 18 to 35 in good health and CMV-seropositive. Each CDR3 is given with its conserved first and last residue. Fields, in order: CDR3 protein, CDR3 DNA, V gene, J gene, clone size, D gene. The D gene is left open where the match is weak. The size of a clone is reported for some rows only, either as once, few or many, or as a class for expanded clones.

CDR3aa: CASSLGQGANQPQHF; CDR3nt: TGTGCCAGCAGCTTAGGGCAGGGGGCTAACCAGCCCCAGCATTTT; v_gene: TRBV7-3; j_gene: TRBJ1-5; abundance: -; d_gene: TRBD1
CDR3aa: CASSESLAGVTGELFF; CDR3nt: TGTGCCAGCAGTGAATCTCTAGCGGGGGTTACCGGGGAGCTGTTTTTT; v_gene: TRBV2; j_gene: TRBJ2-2; abundance: -; d_gene: TRBD2
CDR3aa: CASSLDGTGGSNSPLHF; CDR3nt: TGCGCCAGCAGCTTGGATGGGACAGGGGGAAGTAATTCACCCCTCCACTTT; v_gene: TRBV5-1; j_gene: TRBJ1-6; abundance: -; d_gene: TRBD1
CDR3aa: CASSQDQGEAFF; CDR3nt: TGCGCCAGCAGCCAAGATCAGGGAGAAGCTTTCTTT; v_gene: TRBV4-1; j_gene: TRBJ1-1; abundance: -; d_gene: -
CDR3aa: CASSPPGELSYEQYF; CDR3nt: TGTGCCAGCAGCCCGCCGGGGGAACTATCCTACGAGCAGTACTTC; v_gene: TRBV11-1; j_gene: TRBJ2-7; abundance: -; d_gene: -
CDR3aa: CASRGGTGTAFYTF; CDR3nt: TGTGCCAGCAGGGGGGGTACCGGGACAGCCTTCTACACCTTC; v_gene: TRBV6-5; j_gene: TRBJ1-2; abundance: once; d_gene: TRBD1
CDR3aa: CASSVGTGIANYGYTF; CDR3nt: TGTGCCAGCAGCGTCGGAACAGGGATCGCTAACTATGGCTACACCTTC; v_gene: TRBV9; j_gene: TRBJ1-2; abundance: -; d_gene: -
CDR3aa: CASSADRGYEQYF; CDR3nt: TGTGCCAGCAGTGCCGACAGGGGCTACGAGCAGTACTTC; v_gene: TRBV13; j_gene: TRBJ2-7; abundance: -; d_gene: TRBD1
CDR3aa: CASSVDSGGEQYF; CDR3nt: TGTGCCAGCAGCGTAGACTCGGGTGGCGAGCAGTACTTC; v_gene: TRBV9; j_gene: TRBJ2-7; abundance: -; d_gene: -
CDR3aa: CASSWTGISNQPQHF; CDR3nt: TGTGCCAGCAGTTGGACAGGGATCAGCAATCAGCCCCAGCATTTT; v_gene: TRBV28; j_gene: TRBJ1-5; abundance: -; d_gene: TRBD1
CDR3aa: CASSLDQGVIETQYF; CDR3nt: TGCGCCAGCAGCTTGGATCAAGGGGTCATTGAGACCCAGTACTTC; v_gene: TRBV5-1; j_gene: TRBJ2-5; abundance: -; d_gene: -
CDR3aa: CASSYPGGNTEAFF; CDR3nt: TGCGCCAGCAGCTACCCAGGGGGCAACACTGAAGCTTTCTTT; v_gene: TRBV5-1; j_gene: TRBJ1-1; abundance: -; d_gene: TRBD1
CDR3aa: CASSLEGQGAGGYTF; CDR3nt: TGCGCCAGCAGCTTGGAGGGACAGGGGGCCGGCGGCTACACCTTC; v_gene: TRBV5-1; j_gene: TRBJ1-2; abundance: once; d_gene: TRBD1
CDR3aa: CASTAGQGAVYGYTF; CDR3nt: TGCGCCAGCACCGCGGGACAGGGGGCGGTCTATGGCTACACCTTC; v_gene: TRBV10-1; j_gene: TRBJ1-2; abundance: -; d_gene: TRBD1
CDR3aa: CASSPVDRYYGYTF; CDR3nt: TGTGCCAGCAGCCCTGTTGACAGATACTATGGCTACACCTTC; v_gene: TRBV5-6; j_gene: TRBJ1-2; abundance: -; d_gene: -
CDR3aa: CASSIRPEGGYTF; CDR3nt: TGTGCCAGTAGTATCAGGCCGGAGGGAGGCTACACCTTC; v_gene: TRBV19; j_gene: TRBJ1-2; abundance: -; d_gene: -
CDR3aa: CASSPARGNTEAFF; CDR3nt: TGTGCCAGCTCACCGGCTAGGGGGAACACTGAAGCTTTCTTT; v_gene: TRBV18; j_gene: TRBJ1-1; abundance: -; d_gene: -
CDR3aa: CASSYSLAGRNYEQYF; CDR3nt: TGTGCCAGCAGTTATTCCCTAGCGGGGAGAAACTACGAGCAGTACTTC; v_gene: TRBV6-6; j_gene: TRBJ2-7; abundance: -; d_gene: TRBD2
CDR3aa: CAITGQDTDTQYF; CDR3nt: TGTGCCATCACTGGACAGGACACAGATACGCAGTATTTT; v_gene: TRBV10-3; j_gene: TRBJ2-3; abundance: -; d_gene: TRBD1
CDR3aa: CASSITQVYTF; CDR3nt: TGTGCCAGTAGTATAACACAGGTCTACACCTTC; v_gene: TRBV19; j_gene: TRBJ1-2; abundance: once; d_gene: -
CDR3aa: CATSRDVAGYEQYF; CDR3nt: TGTGCCACCAGCAGAGATGTAGCGGGCTACGAGCAGTACTTC; v_gene: TRBV15; j_gene: TRBJ2-7; abundance: -; d_gene: TRBD2
CDR3aa: CASSYPGASSYEQYF; CDR3nt: TGTGCCAGCAGTTACCCAGGGGCCAGCTCCTACGAGCAGTACTTC; v_gene: TRBV6-6; j_gene: TRBJ2-7; abundance: -; d_gene: -
CDR3aa: CASSLVAGGEQHF; CDR3nt: TGTGCCAGCAGCTTAGTGGCAGGGGGTGAGCAGCACTTC; v_gene: TRBV7-9; j_gene: TRBJ2-7; abundance: -; d_gene: TRBD1
CDR3aa: CASSQDYKRDQPQHF; CDR3nt: TGCGCCAGCAGCCAAGATTACAAGCGCGATCAGCCCCAGCATTTT; v_gene: TRBV4-1; j_gene: TRBJ1-5; abundance: -; d_gene: -
CDR3aa: CAWSTGQSSYNSPLHF; CDR3nt: TGTGCCTGGAGTACGGGACAGAGCTCCTATAATTCACCCCTCCACTTT; v_gene: TRBV30; j_gene: TRBJ1-6; abundance: -; d_gene: TRBD1